This T cell receptor (beta chain) appears in the sequencing data of a study of blood T cell repertoires in COVID-19. Study in general: COVID-19 samples from acute and convalescent phases originated in the United States, Italy and Spain. The cDNA or gDNA used as material had been derived from T cells, B-cell-depleted T cells, or PBMCs.

This clone occurred a few times. The germline V gene has CDR1 LNHDA and CDR2 SQIVND (reference sequence). This CDR3 has 14 amino acids. Trimming shortened V by 1 base and J by 4 bases, and 10 bases separated the two germline ends. In the authors' workflow: Nucleated cell counts were estimated from reference gene primer amplification. The repertoire was sequenced with immunoSEQ multiplex PCR; TCRdb's copy has only in-frame clones and lacks some. That table is the source of V, J and clone size, and D and trimming were worked out from the DNA. This table holds 200,000 to 250,000 clones, 85% to 90% found once. During active infection, Seattle patients enrolled and were then monitored through disease.

The source is a man aged 25-40 years with COVID-19, enrolled during active disease. The chain recombines TRBV19 with TRBJ1-1, with D perhaps TRBD1 (6 bases). The sequenced sample was peripheral blood. The CDR3 DNA is TGTGCCAGTAGTATAGCAGTCAGGGGCACTGAAGCTTTCTTT. This encodes CASSIAVRGTEAFF.